Sequencing of this TCR beta chain was carried out in a study of regulatory T cells in long-lasting Graves disease. Points from the study as a whole: Among samples with persistent disease, TRBV28, TRBJ1-2 and TRBJ2-5 were favored. Persistent Graves' patients showed a TCR diversity that was lower than that of newly diagnosed ones.

The V end lost 4 bases, the J end lost 2 bases, and 12 bases lay between the germline ends. The CDR3 extends over 16 amino acids. Per germline, CDR1 MGHRA and CDR2 YSYEKL. iRepertoire HTBI primers and Arm-PCR of CDR3 regions built TCR beta libraries. TCRdb reprocessed the multiplex PCR reads with MiXCR, giving one entry per CDR3 protein. The sample contains around 450,000 distinct CDR3 sequences, 15% to 20% of which appear only once. As to time point: newly diagnosed GD, antithyroid drugs for less than 3 months. Following extraction of RNA from PBMCs, that RNA was used to make the TCR library. Comment on this clonotype: What it binds is not known.

These sequences were also reported in another study, on T cells in Graves' hyperthyroidism and ophthalmopathy. That report notes: The HTBI primer set drove a first-round RT-PCR of the TCR CDR3.

The chain employs TRBV4-1 and TRBJ2-6, with a tentative D call TRBD2 (5 bases). This sequence originates from a man aged 35 to 55 with Graves disease. The sample here was peripheral blood mononuclear cells (PBMCs), taken at new diagnosis, from a patient treated with antithyroid drugs. Here the CDR3 DNA reads TGCGCCAGCAGCCCGGCGGGCCAGACTGGGGCCAACGTCCTGACTTTC. Translating it yields CASSPAGQTGANVLTF.